The rows below give T cell receptor beta chains drawn from one sample of a study of T cell responses to AZD1222 COVID-19 vaccine. Assay: immunoSEQ multiplex PCR; the TCRdb copy retains only in-frame clones and omits some. The data contain roughly 200,000 clones, just over 85% of them singletons. The sequences come from peripheral blood, collected on day 0 of AZD1222 vaccination. All receptors come from an adult in good health. The CDR3 runs from the conserved cysteine through the conserved F or W. Fields, in order: V gene, J gene, CDR3 protein.

TRBV7-3	TRBJ1-2	CASSLGGADGYTF
TRBV3-1/TRBV3-2	TRBJ1-2	CASSQDNRPVGGYTF
TRBV19	TRBJ2-1	CASSMISRQGPYNEQFF
TRBV5-4	TRBJ2-2	CASSLGAGGTTGELFF
TRBV30	TRBJ2-5	CAWRGAGETQYF
TRBV5-1	TRBJ1-1	CASSLYGPGDAEAFF
TRBV7-3	TRBJ2-3	CASSLTGASTDTQYF
TRBV7-3	TRBJ2-5	CASSPPGQQETQYF
TRBV3-1/TRBV3-2	TRBJ1-4	CASSERSEKLFF
TRBV9	TRBJ1-1	CASSFQGTGHTEAFF
TRBV7-2	TRBJ1-6	CASTQPNSPLHF
TRBV5-6	TRBJ1-1	CASSLGSEAFF
TRBV28	TRBJ1-2	CASSTEGWGENSDLYGYTF
TRBV9	TRBJ1-2	CASSVTVGTYGYTF
TRBV3-1/TRBV3-2	TRBJ2-2	CASSQDRGLLNTGELFF
TRBV28	TRBJ2-7	CASRSRAPYEQYF
TRBV5-1	TRBJ2-2	CASSRYRDRMAGELFF
TRBV12-3/TRBV12-4	TRBJ2-3	CASSTRASQPYF
TRBV6-2/TRBV6-3	TRBJ2-2	CASSPPGELFF
TRBV2	TRBJ1-3	CASSEREVPSGNTIYF
TRBV11-2	TRBJ2-7	CASSLGHRGESYEQYF
TRBV9	TRBJ2-1	CASSVQGSYNEQFF
TRBV6-4	TRBJ1-4	CATASLSRLAPRTNEKLFF
TRBV5-4	TRBJ2-1	CASSLGTSGGREEQFF
TRBV25-1	TRBJ1-2	CASSEGQGSNYGYTF
TRBV7-2	TRBJ1-1	CASSPGVGEAFF
TRBV7-3	TRBJ2-3	CASSQDSGTGTDTQYF
TRBV27	TRBJ1-2	CARPATNANYGYTF
TRBV10-3	TRBJ1-2	CAISERGRPYGYTF
TRBV6-1	TRBJ2-5	CASSEFWGIETQYF
TRBV7-3	TRBJ2-7	CASSLGDTPTEQYF
TRBV5-1	TRBJ2-1	CASSLALGYNEQFF
TRBV6-5	TRBJ1-3	CASRPPSGNTIYF
TRBV7-6	TRBJ2-7	CASSPDRTSFSYEQYF
TRBV5-5	TRBJ1-4	CASSPGTATNEKLFF
TRBV18	TRBJ1-6	CASSSIPRGYNSPLHF
TRBV4-2	TRBJ2-3	CASSQGTSGGPDTQYF
TRBV7-9	TRBJ2-7	CASSSRTGVYEQYF
TRBV13	TRBJ2-2	CASSSVPPGAAGELFF
TRBV5-1	TRBJ2-1	CASTPEGSSYNEQFF
TRBV7-2	TRBJ1-1	CASRPYPSRMAEAFF
TRBV5-5	TRBJ1-2	CASSSLLAGQGYTF
TRBV4-3	TRBJ2-7	CASSHGTATYEQYF
TRBV7-2	TRBJ1-5	CASSFTGGSNQPQHF
TRBV5-1	TRBJ1-4	CASSLEQGTNEKLFF
TRBV4-1	TRBJ1-5	CASSLRDQGQPQHF
TRBV10-3	TRBJ2-1	CAISEFRDSTYNEQFF
TRBV27	TRBJ2-1	CASSKTGWSYNEQFF
TRBV7-9	TRBJ1-1	CASSLRGQGASEAFF
TRBV5-8	TRBJ2-7	CASSLVWLAGEQYF
TRBV2	TRBJ2-7	CASSELVQGIEQYF
TRBV9	TRBJ1-3	CASSAGTSSSGNTIYF
TRBV30	TRBJ2-2	CAWSQGIGAGELFF
TRBV24-1	TRBJ2-7	CATSDPGGGGGTYEQYF
TRBV7-9	TRBJ2-7	CASSSDRGPYEQYF